Sequencing of this TCR beta chain was carried out in a study of cytomegalovirus exposure and HLA in healthy donors. Whole-study context: An analysis done earlier identified more than 100 million unique TCR beta sequences from roughly 190 million T cells. Across roughly 400 genotyped donors, around 80% landed in the Caucasian-associated ancestry cluster.

Primers for the PCR totalled 60 Vbeta and 13 Jbeta. Some clones are missing from TCRdb's copy, which holds only in-frame ones; the method was immunoSEQ multiplex PCR. In the table there are some 120,000 clones, more than 70% of which are singletons. Trimming left V 8 bases short and J 0 bases short, with 11 bases between. CDR3 length: 13 amino acids. Germline V gene data show CDR1 as MNHNS and CDR2 as SASEGT. Sequencing input: PBMCs. The V call is TRBV6-1, the J call TRBJ2-7; TRBD1 might be the D (5 bases). The receptor was isolated from a human donor in good health. The CDR3 protein is CASVEGDSYEQYF. In nucleotides, the CDR3 is TGTGCCAGCGTGGAAGGGGACTCCTACGAGCAGTACTTC.